Given below is one T cell receptor (beta chain) in context. The antigen is unknown. This specimen comes from a study of regulatory T cells in long-lasting Graves disease. Investigators prepared the TCR beta libraries by applying iRepertoire HTBI primers and Arm-PCR of CDR3 regions. One entry per CDR3 protein, called by TCRdb with MiXCR from the multiplex PCR reads. The sample comprises roughly 410,000 distinct CDR3 sequences, about 15% of which are singletons, and 7.8% rests with the top ten. The study, taken as a whole, reports: Persistent disease exhibited a predilection for TRBV28, TRBJ1-2 and TRBJ2-5.

The CDR3 covers 13 residues. Germline assignment: CDR1 SGHRS and CDR2 YFSETQ. V dropped 5 bases and J dropped 5 bases, with 13 bases sitting between them. Specified time point: newly diagnosed GD, antithyroid drugs for less than 3 months. Scientists built the TCR library using RNA that was extracted from PBMCs. The same data also went into a second study, on T cells in Graves' hyperthyroidism and ophthalmopathy. As that report states: The hyperthyroidism patients had all been newly diagnosed, and their disease duration was under 2 months. Their ages ranged from 18 to 65 years.

The sample consisted of peripheral blood mononuclear cells (PBMCs), taken at new diagnosis, from a patient treated with antithyroid drugs. V usage is TRBV5-1 and J usage is TRBJ2-5; D is tentatively TRBD1 or TRBD2 (5 bases each). The receptor was isolated from a woman between 35 and 50 years old with Graves disease. In nucleotides, the CDR3 is TGCGCCAGCAGTGAGGGGAGTCGGGAGACCCAGTACTTC. Its translation: CASSEGSRETQYF.